The subject of this entry is one TCR beta chain. Original methodology: For nucleated cells, counts were estimated from reference gene primer amplification. Data came from immunoSEQ multiplex PCR; TCRdb stores just in-frame clones and leaves some out. D and trimming were read from the DNA, whereas the V and J calls and clone size are those reported in that table. Of around 260,000 clones in the sample, about 88% were seen once. V lost 4 bases, J lost 2 bases, and 8 bases stayed unmatched. The CDR3 is made up of 17 amino acids. Germline lookup yields CDR1 MNHNS and CDR2 SASEGT. These data are taken from a study of blood T cell repertoires in COVID-19. Study-wide background: COVID-19 samples, acute and convalescent, were from the United States, Italy and Spain. In each case, the material was cDNA or gDNA derived from T cells, B-cell-depleted T cells, or PBMCs.

The Seattle site enrolled patients during active infection and followed them longitudinally. The chain links TRBV6-1 to TRBJ1-6; 7 nucleotides align to TRBD1. The sequence was collected from a woman in her sixties with COVID-19, enrolled during active disease. The sequenced sample was peripheral blood. CDR3 sequence reads: CASSAPTGQAYNSPLHF. Written as DNA, the CDR3 is TGTGCCAGCAGTGCCCCCACTGGACAGGCCTATAATTCACCCCTCCACTTT.